Shown below are 13 T cell receptor beta chains from a single sample sequenced in a study of multiple sclerosis patients with progressive multifocal leukoencephalopathy. Regarding time point: around eleven months of natalizumab therapy. The repertoire was sequenced with immunoSEQ multiplex PCR; TCRdb's copy has only in-frame clones and lacks some. Altogether 30,000 or so clones are present, nearly 90% being singletons, with the ten largest covering about 1.3%. The input for sequencing was PBMCs, taken from a patient treated with natalizumab. The source is a human donor with multiple sclerosis.

The chain carries TRBV6-5 and TRBJ1-6, with TRBD1 identical over 7 bases. Per germline, CDR1 MNHEY and CDR2 SVGAGI. V was clipped by 8 bases and J by 7 bases; unmatched bases: 8. The CDR3 loop spans 14 amino acids. The CDR3 sequence: CASSGGRLNSPLHF. Here the CDR3 DNA reads TGTGCCAGCTCAGGGGGGAGGCTGAATTCACCCCTCCACTTT.

The J gene is TRBJ1-3, the V gene TRBV2; D is uncertain. This CDR3 contains 13 residues. V dropped 1 base and J dropped 4 bases, with 5 bases sitting between them. Germline V lookup: CDR1 SNHLY, CDR2 FYNNEI. Written as DNA, the CDR3 is TGTGCCAGCAGTGAAGGGGTCGGAAACACCATATATTTT. Amino acids: CASSEGVGNTIYF.

The chain joins TRBV30 to TRBJ2-1, with D possibly being TRBD1 (5 bases). The CDR3 totals 15 residues. Trimming took 1 base from V and 0 from J, leaving 10 bases between them. Germline V gene data show CDR1 as GTSNPN and CDR2 as SVGIG (reference sequence). CDR3 coding DNA: TGTGCCTGGAGTGAGGGGATGAGCTCCTACAATGAGCAGTTCTTC. This encodes CAWSEGMSSYNEQFF.

The chain employs TRBV25-1 and TRBJ2-1, with 11 positions matching TRBD2. This CDR3 has 16 residues. Germline V gives CDR1 MGHDK, CDR2 SYGVNS. Germline trimming cut 8 bases from V and 4 bases from J; bases unmatched to any gene: 10. The CDR3 protein is CASARPLAGGYNEQFF. In DNA form, the CDR3 reads TGTGCCAGCGCCAGACCCCTAGCGGGGGGTTACAATGAGCAGTTCTTC.

The rearrangement uses TRBV5-4 and TRBJ2-7, with D uncertain. The CDR3 extends over 12 amino acids. Germline V lookup: CDR1 SGHNT, CDR2 YYREEE (reference sequence). Trimming left V 1 base short and J 7 bases short, with 9 bases between. In DNA, the CDR3 is TGTGCCAGCAGCTTGCAGTACTCTGAGCAGTACTTC. Translated: CASSLQYSEQYF.

The chain employs TRBV5-1 and TRBJ2-6; D not certain. This CDR3 spans 16 amino acids. V was trimmed by 0 bases and J by 4 bases, leaving 11 bases between them. In germline, CDR1 is SGHRS, CDR2 YFSETQ. The CDR3 loop reads CASSLAGRAGANVLTF. The CDR3 nucleotides read TGCGCCAGCAGCTTGGCCGGTAGGGCCGGGGCCAACGTCCTGACTTTC.

The chain carries TRBV28 and TRBJ1-4; D unresolved. The germline V gene has CDR1 MDHEN and CDR2 SYDVKM. Trimming removed 7 bases at V and 8 bases at J, with 17 bases between. The CDR3 covers 14 residues. The CDR3 bases are TGTGCCAGCACCCTCCGGACGGCTAGCGAAAAACTGTTTTTT. It specifies CASTLRTASEKLFF.

The chain couples TRBV6-5 to TRBJ1-2; D perhaps matches TRBD1 (6 bases). CDR3 size: 16 residues. V was trimmed by 1 base and J by 3 bases, leaving 15 bases between them. Germline V CDR1 and CDR2: MNHEY, SVGAGI. CDR3 sequence reads: CASSYWKETGDYGYTF. DNA of the CDR3: TGTGCCAGCAGTTACTGGAAAGAGACAGGCGACTATGGCTACACCTTC.

V is TRBV7-9 and J is TRBJ2-7; D remains unclear. The CDR3 extends over 16 amino acids. The germline CDR1 and CDR2 sequences are SEHNR and FQNEAQ (reference sequence). V lost 4 bases and J 3 bases, leaving 19 bases between the germline ends. The CDR3 loop reads CASSSIPPGPHYEQYF. The CDR3 nucleotides are TGTGCCAGCAGCTCAATACCCCCCGGACCGCACTACGAGCAGTACTTC.

The table lists this clone with a few counts. The rearrangement joins TRBV7-3 to TRBJ2-2, with TRBD1 matching over 12 bases. The length of the CDR3 is 15 residues. The trim removed 2 bases at V and 7 bases at J, leaving 2 bases unmatched. CDR1 is SGHTA, CDR2 FQGTGA, per germline. CDR3 DNA: TGTGCCAGCAGCTTAGGGACAGGGGGCAGCGGGGAGCTGTTTTTT. Translating gives CASSLGTGGSGELFF.

Comment on this clone: Other nucleotide sequences from this sample produce the same CDR3. The V call is TRBV10-3, the J call TRBJ1-1; D might be TRBD1 (5 bases). Germline-derived CDR1 and CDR2 are ENHRY and SYGVKD. This CDR3 contains 13 residues. V lost 4 bases and J lost 11, with 17 bases in between. Here the CDR3 DNA reads TGTGCCATCAGTGCAGAGACAGTGACGGGTGCTTTCTTT. This codes for CAISAETVTGAFF.

The chain employs TRBV30 and TRBJ2-1, with a possible D match to TRBD2 (6 bases). CDR3 length: 13 residues. V was clipped by 2 bases and J by 7 bases, with 12 bases between them. Per germline, CDR1 GTSNPN and CDR2 SVGIG (reference sequence). The DNA of the CDR3 is TGTGCCTGGAGTATAACCGGGAGAAATGAGCAGTTCTTC. It specifies CAWSITGRNEQFF.

This clone was seen just once. This rearrangement joins TRBV11-2 to TRBJ2-5; TRBD1 or TRBD2 may be the D gene (6 bases each). The ends were cut back, 3 bases at V and 2 bases at J, with 10 bases in the middle. This CDR3 comprises 14 residues. Germline loops: CDR1 SGHAT, CDR2 FQNNGV. CDR3 loop: CASSLQGTQETQYF. The DNA for the CDR3 is TGTGCCAGCAGCTTGCAGGGGACTCAAGAGACCCAGTACTTC.